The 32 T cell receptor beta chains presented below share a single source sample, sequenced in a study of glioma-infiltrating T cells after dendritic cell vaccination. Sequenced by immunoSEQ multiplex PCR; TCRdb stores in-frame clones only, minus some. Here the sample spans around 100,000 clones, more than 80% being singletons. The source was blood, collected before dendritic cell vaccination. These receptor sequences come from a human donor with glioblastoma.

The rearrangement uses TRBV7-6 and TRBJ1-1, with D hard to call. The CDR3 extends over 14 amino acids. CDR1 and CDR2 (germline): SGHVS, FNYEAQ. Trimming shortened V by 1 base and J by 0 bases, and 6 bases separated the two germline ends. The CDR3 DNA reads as TGTGCCAGCAGCTTAGGTCAGATGAACACTGAAGCTTTCTTT. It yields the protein CASSLGQMNTEAFF.

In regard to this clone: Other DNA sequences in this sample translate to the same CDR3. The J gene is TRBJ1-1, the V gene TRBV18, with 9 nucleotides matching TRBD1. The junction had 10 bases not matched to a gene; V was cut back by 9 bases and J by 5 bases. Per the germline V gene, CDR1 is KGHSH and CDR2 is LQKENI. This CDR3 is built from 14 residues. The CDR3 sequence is CASSATGGGTEAFF. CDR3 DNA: TGTGCCAGTTCAGCCACAGGGGGCGGGACTGAAGCTTTCTTT.

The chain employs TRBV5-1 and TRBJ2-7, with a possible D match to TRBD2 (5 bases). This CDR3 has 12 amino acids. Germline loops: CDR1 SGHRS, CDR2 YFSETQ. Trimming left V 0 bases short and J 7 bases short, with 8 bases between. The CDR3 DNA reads TGCGCCAGCAGCTTGGCCTCGGGGGAGCAGTACTTC. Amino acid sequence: CASSLASGEQYF.

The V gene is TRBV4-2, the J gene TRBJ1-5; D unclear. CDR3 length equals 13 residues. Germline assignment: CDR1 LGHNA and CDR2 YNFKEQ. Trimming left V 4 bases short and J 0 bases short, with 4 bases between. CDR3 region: CASSRGSNQPQHF. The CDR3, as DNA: TGTGCCAGCAGCCGCGGTAGCAATCAGCCCCAGCATTTT.

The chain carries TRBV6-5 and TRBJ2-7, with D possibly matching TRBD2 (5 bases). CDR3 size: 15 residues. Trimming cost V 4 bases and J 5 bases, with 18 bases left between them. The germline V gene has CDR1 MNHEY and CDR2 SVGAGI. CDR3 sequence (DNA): TGTGCCAGCAGTTTCACACTCCCGGGAAACCACGAGCAGTACTTC. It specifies CASSFTLPGNHEQYF.

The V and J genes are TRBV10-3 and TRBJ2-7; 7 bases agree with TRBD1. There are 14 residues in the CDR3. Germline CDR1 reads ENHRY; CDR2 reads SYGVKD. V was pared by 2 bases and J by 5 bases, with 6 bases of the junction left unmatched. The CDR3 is CAISEPGQNDEQYF. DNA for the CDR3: TGTGCCATCAGTGAGCCGGGACAGAACGACGAGCAGTACTTC.

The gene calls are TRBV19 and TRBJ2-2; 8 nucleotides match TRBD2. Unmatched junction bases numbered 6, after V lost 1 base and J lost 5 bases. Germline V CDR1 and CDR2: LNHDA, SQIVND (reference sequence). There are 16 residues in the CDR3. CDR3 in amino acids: CASSIGSASGTGELFF. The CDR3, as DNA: TGTGCCAGTAGTATAGGGTCGGCTAGCGGGACCGGGGAGCTGTTTTTT.

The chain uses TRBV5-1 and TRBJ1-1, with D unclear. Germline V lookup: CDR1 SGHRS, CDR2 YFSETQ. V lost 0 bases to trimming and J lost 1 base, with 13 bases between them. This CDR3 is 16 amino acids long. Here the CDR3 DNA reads TGCGCCAGCAGCTTGGAGGTTGGAGTGGGGAACACTGAAGCTTTCTTT. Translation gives CASSLEVGVGNTEAFF.

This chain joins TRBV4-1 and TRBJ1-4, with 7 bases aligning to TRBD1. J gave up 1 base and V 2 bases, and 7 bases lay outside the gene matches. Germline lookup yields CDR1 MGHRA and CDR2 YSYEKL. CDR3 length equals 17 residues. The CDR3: CASSQLTGFVTNEKLFF. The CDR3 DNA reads TGCGCCAGCAGCCAACTGACAGGGTTCGTAACTAATGAAAAACTGTTTTTT.

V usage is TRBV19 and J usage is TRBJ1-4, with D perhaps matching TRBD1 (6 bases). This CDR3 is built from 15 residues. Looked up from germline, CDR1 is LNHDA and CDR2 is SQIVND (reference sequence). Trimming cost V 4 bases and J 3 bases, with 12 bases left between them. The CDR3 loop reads CASSNHGGSNEKLFF. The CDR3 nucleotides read TGTGCCAGTAGTAATCATGGGGGCTCTAATGAAAAACTGTTTTTT.

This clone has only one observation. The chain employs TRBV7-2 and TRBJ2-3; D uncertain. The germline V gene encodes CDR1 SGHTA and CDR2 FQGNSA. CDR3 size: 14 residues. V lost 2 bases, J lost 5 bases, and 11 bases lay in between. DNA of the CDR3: TGTGCCAGCAGCTTAAGTGACGGAGAAGATACGCAGTATTTT. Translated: CASSLSDGEDTQYF. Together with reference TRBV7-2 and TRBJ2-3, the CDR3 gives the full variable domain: GAGVSQSPSNKVTEKGKDVELRCDPISGHTALYWYRQSLGQGLEFLIYFQGNSAPDKSGLPSDRFSAERTGGSVSTLTIQRTQQEDSAVYLCASSLSDGEDTQYFGPGTRLTVL.

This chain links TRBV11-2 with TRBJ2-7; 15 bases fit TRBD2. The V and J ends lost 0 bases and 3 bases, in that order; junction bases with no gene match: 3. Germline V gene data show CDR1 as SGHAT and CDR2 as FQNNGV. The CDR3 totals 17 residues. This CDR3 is CASSLEGTSGGFYEQYF. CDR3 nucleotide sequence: TGTGCCAGCAGCTTAGAGGGGACTAGCGGGGGGTTCTACGAGCAGTACTTC.

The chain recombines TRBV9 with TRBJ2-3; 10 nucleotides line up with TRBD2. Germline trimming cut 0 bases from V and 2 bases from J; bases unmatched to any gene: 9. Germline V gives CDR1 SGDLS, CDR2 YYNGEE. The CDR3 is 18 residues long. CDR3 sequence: CASSVGLAGAGLTDTQYF. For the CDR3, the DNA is TGTGCCAGCAGCGTAGGTCTAGCGGGGGCCGGACTCACAGATACGCAGTATTTT. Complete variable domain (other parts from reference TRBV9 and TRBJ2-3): DSGVTQTPKHLITATGQRVTLRCSPRSGDLSVYWYQQSLDQGLQFLIQYYNGEERAKGNILERFSAQQFPDLHSELNLSSLELGDSALYFCASSVGLAGAGLTDTQYFGPGTRLTVL.

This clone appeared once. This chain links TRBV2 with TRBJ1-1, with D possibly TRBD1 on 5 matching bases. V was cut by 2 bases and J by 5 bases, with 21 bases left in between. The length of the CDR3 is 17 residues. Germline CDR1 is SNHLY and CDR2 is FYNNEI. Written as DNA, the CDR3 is TGTGCCAGCAGTGAACCTTTTTGGGGGGTTCGAGGGACTGAAGCTTTCTTT. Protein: CASSEPFWGVRGTEAFF.

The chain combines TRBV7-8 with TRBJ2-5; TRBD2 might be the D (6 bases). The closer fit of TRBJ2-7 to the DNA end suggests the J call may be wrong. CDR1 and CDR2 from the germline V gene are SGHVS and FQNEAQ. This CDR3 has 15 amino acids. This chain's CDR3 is CASSFLRGNSYEQYF. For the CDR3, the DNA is TGTGCCAGCAGCTTCCTCCGCGGGAACTCCTACGAGCAGTACTTC.

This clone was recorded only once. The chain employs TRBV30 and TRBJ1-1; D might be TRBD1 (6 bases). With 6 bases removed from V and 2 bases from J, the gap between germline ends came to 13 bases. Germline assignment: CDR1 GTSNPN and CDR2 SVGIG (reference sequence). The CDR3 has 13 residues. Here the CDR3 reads CACVLGGNTEAFF. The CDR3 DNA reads TGTGCCTGCGTTCTAGGGGGAAACACTGAAGCTTTCTTT.

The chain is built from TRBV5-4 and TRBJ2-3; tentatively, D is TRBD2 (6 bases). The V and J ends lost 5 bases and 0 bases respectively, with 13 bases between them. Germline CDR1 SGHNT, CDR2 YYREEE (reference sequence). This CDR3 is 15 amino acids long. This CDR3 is CASSTPGTSTDTQYF. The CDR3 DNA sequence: TGTGCCAGCAGTACCCCCGGGACTAGCACAGATACGCAGTATTTT.

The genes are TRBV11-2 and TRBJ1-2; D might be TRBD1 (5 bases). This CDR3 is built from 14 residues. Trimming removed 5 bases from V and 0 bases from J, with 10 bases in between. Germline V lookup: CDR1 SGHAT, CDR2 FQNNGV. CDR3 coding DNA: TGTGCCAGCAGCCCAGACAGAGCTAACTATGGCTACACCTTC. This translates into CASSPDRANYGYTF.

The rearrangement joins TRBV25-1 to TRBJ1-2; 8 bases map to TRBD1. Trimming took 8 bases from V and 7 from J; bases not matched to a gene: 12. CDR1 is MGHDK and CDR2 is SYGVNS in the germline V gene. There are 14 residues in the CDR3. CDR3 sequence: CASLGQAVSAGYTF. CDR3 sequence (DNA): TGTGCCAGCCTGGGACAGGCGGTCTCGGCTGGCTACACCTTC.

CDR3 sequence reads: CASSQTGNYGYTF. The CDR3 DNA is TGTGCCAGCAGCCAAACAGGGAACTATGGCTACACCTTC. This sequence joins TRBV7-9 and TRBJ1-2; TRBD1 might be the D (6 bases). The germline gives CDR1 SEHNR, CDR2 FQNEAQ (reference sequence). Trimming pared 5 bases from V and 2 bases from J, leaving 9 bases between. CDR3 length: 13 residues.

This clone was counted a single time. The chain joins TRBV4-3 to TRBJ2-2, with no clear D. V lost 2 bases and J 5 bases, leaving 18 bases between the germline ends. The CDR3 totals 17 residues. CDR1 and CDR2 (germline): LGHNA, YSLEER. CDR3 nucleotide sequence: TGCGCCAGCAGCCAATCTCCCCGAGGTCTAACTACCGGGGAGCTGTTTTTT. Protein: CASSQSPRGLTTGELFF.

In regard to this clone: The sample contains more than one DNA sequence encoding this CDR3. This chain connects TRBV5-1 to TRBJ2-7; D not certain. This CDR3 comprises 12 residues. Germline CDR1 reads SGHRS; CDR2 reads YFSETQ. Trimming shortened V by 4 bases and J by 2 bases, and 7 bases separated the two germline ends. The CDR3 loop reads CASSLGAYEQYF. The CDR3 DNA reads TGCGCCAGCAGCCTAGGAGCCTACGAGCAGTACTTC.

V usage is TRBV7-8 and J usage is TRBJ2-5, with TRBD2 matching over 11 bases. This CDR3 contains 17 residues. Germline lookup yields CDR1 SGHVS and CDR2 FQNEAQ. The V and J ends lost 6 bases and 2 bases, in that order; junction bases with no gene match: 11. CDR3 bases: TGTGCCAGCAGTCTGAAGAGACTAGCGGGGAAACAAGAGACCCAGTACTTC. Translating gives CASSLKRLAGKQETQYF.

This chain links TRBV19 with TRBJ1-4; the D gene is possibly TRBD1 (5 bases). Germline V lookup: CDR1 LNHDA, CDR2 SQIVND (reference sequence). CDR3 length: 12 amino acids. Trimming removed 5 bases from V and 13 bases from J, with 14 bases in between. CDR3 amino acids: CASSSSRVALFF. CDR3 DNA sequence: TGTGCCAGTAGTTCCTCCAGGGTGGCACTGTTTTTT.

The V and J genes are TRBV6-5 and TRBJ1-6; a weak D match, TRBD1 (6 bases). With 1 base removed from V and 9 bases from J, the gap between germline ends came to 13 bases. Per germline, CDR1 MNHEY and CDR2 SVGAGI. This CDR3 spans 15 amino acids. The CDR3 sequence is CASSYFQGKGSPLHF. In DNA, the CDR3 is TGTGCCAGCAGTTACTTCCAGGGGAAAGGTTCACCCCTCCACTTT.

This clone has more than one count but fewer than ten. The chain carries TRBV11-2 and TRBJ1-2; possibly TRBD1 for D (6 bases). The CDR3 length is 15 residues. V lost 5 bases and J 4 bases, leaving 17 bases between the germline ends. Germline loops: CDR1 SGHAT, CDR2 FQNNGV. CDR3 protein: CASSPGGGLIYGYTF. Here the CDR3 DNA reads TGTGCCAGCAGCCCCGGCGGGGGGCTAATCTATGGCTACACCTTC.

The CDR3 is CASSLPGQGVDEQYF. The DNA of the CDR3 is TGTGCCAGCAGCTTACCGGGACAGGGAGTTGACGAGCAGTACTTC. This rearrangement joins TRBV7-2 to TRBJ2-7; 9 bases agree with TRBD1. Germline V CDR1 and CDR2: SGHTA, FQGNSA. With V trimmed by 2 bases and J by 5 bases, 7 bases remained unmatched. The CDR3 consists of 15 residues.

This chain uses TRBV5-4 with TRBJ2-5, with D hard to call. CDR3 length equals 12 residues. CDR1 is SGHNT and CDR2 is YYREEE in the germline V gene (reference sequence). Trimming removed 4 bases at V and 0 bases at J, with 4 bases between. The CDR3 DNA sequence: TGTGCCAGCAGCGTCGACCAAGAGACCCAGTACTTC. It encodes CASSVDQETQYF.

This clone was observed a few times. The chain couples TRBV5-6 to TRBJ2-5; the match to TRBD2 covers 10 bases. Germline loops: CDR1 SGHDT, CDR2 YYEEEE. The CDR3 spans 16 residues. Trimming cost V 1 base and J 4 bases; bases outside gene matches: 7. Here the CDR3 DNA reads TGTGCCAGCAGCTTGCTGTCTAGCGGGGGTATAGAGACCCAGTACTTC. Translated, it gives CASSLLSSGGIETQYF.

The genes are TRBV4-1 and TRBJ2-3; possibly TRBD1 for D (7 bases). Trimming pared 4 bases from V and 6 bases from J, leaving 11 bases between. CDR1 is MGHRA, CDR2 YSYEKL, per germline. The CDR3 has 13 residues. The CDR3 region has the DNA TGCGCCAGCAGCCCGACAGGGAGGGATACGCAGTATTTT. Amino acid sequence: CASSPTGRDTQYF.

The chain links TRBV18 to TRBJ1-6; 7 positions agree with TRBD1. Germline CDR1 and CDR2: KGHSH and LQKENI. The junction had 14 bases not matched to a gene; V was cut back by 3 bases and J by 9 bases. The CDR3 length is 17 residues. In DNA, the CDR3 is TGTGCCAGCTCACCTGATTTAGATAACAGGGGTGCTTCACCCCTCCACTTT. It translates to CASSPDLDNRGASPLHF.

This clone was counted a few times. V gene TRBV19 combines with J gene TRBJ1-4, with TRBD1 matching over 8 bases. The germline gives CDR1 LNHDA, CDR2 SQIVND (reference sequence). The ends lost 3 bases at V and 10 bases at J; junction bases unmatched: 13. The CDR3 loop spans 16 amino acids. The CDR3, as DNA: TGTGCCAGTAGTATGGGGGACAGGTTGGTTCATGGAAAACTGTTTTTT. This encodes CASSMGDRLVHGKLFF.